The clone carrying this T cell receptor beta chain has ten or more counts. TCRdb re-called the 5' RACE reads through MiXCR, storing one row per CDR3 protein. The sample has about 69,000 distinct CDR3 sequences; roughly 5.3% are singletons. The sample is drawn from a study of CD8 T cells in ankylosing spondylitis. CDR1 MGHRA and CDR2 YSYEKL come from the germline V gene. The V and J ends lost 1 base and 5 bases respectively, with 27 bases between them. CDR3 length: 19 amino acids. The gene calls are TRBV4-1 and TRBJ2-7, with D maybe TRBD2 (5 bases). The specimen sequenced was blood, either unsorted or a sorted T cell fraction (not recorded which). The sequence came from a male donor with ankylosing spondylitis or in good health (not recorded which). CDR3: CASSQGALPTTTGSNEQYF. The CDR3 nucleotides are TGCGCCAGCAGCCAAGGGGCCCTACCAACGACTACGGGGTCCAACGAGCAGTACTTC.